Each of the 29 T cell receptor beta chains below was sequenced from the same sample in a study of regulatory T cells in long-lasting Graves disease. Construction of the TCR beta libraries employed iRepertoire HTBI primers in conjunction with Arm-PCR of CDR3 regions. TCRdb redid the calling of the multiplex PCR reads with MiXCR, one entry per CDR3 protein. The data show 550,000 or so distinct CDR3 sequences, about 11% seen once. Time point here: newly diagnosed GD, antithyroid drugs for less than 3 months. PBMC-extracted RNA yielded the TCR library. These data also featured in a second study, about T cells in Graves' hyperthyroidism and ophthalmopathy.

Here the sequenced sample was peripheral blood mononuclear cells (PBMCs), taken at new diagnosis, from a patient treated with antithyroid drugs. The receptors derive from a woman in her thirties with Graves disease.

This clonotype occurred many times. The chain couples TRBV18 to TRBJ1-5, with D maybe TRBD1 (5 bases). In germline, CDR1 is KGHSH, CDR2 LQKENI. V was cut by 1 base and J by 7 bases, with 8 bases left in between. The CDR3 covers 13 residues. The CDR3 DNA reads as TGTGCCAGCTCACCACAGGGGAAACAGCCCCAGCATTTT. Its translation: CASSPQGKQPQHF.

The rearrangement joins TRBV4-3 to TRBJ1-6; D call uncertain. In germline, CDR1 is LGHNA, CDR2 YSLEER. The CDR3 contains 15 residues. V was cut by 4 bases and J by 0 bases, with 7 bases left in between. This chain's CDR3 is CASSPGPSYNSPLHF. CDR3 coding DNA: TGCGCCAGCAGCCCCGGACCCTCCTATAATTCACCCCTCCACTTT.

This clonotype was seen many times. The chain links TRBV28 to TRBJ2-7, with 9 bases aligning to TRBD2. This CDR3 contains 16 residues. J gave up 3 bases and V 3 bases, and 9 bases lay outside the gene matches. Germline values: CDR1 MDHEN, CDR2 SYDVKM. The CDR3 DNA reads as TGTGCCAGCAGTTTTCCAGCGGGAGGTCGCGGCTACGAGCAGTACTTC. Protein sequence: CASSFPAGGRGYEQYF. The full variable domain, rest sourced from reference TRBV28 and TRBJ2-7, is DVKVTQSSRYLVKRTGEKVFLECVQDMDHENMFWYRQDPGLGLRLIYFSYDVKMKEKGDIPEGYSVSREKKERFSLILESASTNQTSMYLCASSFPAGGRGYEQYFGPGTRLTVT.

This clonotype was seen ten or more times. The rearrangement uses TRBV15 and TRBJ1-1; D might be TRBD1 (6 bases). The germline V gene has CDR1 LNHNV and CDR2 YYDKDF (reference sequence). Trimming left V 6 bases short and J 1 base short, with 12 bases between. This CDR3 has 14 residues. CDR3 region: CATRGGGKNTEAFF. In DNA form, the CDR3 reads TGTGCCACCAGAGGGGGGGGGAAGAACACTGAAGCTTTCTTT.

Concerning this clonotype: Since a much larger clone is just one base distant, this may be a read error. The CDR3 DNA reads TGTGCCAGCGGGACGACATGGGACAGTGATGTCACAGATACGCAGTATTTT. This translates into CASGTTWDSDVTDTQYF. The J gene is TRBJ2-1, the V gene TRBV7-2, with 7 positions matching TRBD1. Matching the DNA end better, TRBJ2-3 makes the J call doubtful. The germline V gene has CDR1 SGHTA and CDR2 FQGNSA. The CDR3 has 17 amino acids.

CDR3 in DNA: TGCAGCGTTGACCAGCGGGATACGAATACGCAGTATTTT. It encodes CSVDQRDTNTQYF. This chain connects TRBV29-1 to TRBJ2-3, with 7 positions matching TRBD2. This CDR3 region has 13 residues. V lost 3 bases and J lost 7; bases outside the gene matches: 7. Germline V gives CDR1 SQVTM, CDR2 ANQGSEA.

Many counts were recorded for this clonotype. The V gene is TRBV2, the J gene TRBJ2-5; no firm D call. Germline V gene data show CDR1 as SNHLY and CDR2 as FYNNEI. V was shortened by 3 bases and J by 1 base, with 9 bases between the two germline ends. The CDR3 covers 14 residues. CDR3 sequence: CASSDQRGQETQYF. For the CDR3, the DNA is TGTGCCAGCAGTGACCAACGAGGCCAAGAGACCCAGTACTTC.

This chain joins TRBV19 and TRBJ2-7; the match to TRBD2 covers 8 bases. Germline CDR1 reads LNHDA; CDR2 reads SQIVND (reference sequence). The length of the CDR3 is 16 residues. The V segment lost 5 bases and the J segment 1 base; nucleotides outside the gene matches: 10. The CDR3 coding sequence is TGTGCCAGTAGTCCCGGAAGCGGGAGTTTTTCCTACGAGCAGTACTTC. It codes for CASSPGSGSFSYEQYF.

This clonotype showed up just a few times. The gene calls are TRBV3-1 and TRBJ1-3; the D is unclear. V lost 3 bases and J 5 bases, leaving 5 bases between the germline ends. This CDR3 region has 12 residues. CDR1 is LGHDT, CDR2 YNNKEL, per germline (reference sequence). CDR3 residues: CASSHGRNTIYF. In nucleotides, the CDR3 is TGTGCCAGCAGCCACGGAAGAAACACCATATATTTT.

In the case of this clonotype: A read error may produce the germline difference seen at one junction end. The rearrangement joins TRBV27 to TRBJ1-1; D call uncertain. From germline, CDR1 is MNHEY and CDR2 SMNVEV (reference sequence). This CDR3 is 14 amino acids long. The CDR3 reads CASSLGREVPEALF. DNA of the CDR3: TGTGCCAGCAGTTTAGGCCGGGAGGTTCCTGAAGCTCTCTTT.

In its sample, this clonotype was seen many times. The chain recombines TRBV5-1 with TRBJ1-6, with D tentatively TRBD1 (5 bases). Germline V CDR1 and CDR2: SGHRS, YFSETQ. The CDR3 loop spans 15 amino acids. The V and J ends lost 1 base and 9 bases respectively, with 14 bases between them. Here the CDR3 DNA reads TGCGCCAGCAGCTTGTGGACATCTGGGCTTTCACCCCTCCACTTT. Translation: CASSLWTSGLSPLHF. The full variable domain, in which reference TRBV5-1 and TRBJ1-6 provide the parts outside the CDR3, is KAGVTQTPRYLIKTRGQQVTLSCSPISGHRSVSWYQQTPGQGLQFLFEYFSETQRNKGNFPGRFSGRQFSNSRSEMNVSTLELGDSALYLCASSLWTSGLSPLHFGNGTRLTVT.

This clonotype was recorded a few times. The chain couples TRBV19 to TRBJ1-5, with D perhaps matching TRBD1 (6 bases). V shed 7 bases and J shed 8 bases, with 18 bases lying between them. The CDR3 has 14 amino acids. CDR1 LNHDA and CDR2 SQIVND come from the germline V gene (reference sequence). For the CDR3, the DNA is TGTGCCAGTACGGGCAACGACAGGTTGGAGCCCCAGCATTTT. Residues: CASTGNDRLEPQHF.

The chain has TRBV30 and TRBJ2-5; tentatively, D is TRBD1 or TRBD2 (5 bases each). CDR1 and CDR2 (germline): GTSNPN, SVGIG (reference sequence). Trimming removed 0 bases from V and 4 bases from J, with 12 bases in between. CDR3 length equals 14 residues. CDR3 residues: CAWSVDRGGETQYF. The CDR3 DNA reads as TGTGCCTGGAGTGTCGACCGGGGCGGAGAGACCCAGTACTTC.

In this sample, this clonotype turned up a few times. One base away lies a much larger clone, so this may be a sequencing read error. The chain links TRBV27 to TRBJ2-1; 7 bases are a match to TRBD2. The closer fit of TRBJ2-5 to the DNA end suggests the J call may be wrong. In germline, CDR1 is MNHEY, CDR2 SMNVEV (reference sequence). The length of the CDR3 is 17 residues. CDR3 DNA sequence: TGTGCCAGCAAACGATTACCGGCGGGGGACCGGGGAGAGACCCAGTACTTC. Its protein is CASKRLPAGDRGETQYF.

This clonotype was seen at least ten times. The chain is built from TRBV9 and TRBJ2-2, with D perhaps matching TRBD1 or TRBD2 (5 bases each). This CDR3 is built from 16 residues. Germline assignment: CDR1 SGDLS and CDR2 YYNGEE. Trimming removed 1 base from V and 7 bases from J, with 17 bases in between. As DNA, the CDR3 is TGTGCCAGCAGCGTACGGGGCGCCGGATTGAACGGGGAGCTGTTTTTT. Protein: CASSVRGAGLNGELFF.

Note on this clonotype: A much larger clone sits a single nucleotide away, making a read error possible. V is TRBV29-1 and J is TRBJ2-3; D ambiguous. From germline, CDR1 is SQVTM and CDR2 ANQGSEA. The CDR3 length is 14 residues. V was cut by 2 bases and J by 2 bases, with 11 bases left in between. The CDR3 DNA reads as TGCAGCGTTGAAACTAACGCCAACACAGATACGCAGTATTTT. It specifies CSVETNANTDTQYF.

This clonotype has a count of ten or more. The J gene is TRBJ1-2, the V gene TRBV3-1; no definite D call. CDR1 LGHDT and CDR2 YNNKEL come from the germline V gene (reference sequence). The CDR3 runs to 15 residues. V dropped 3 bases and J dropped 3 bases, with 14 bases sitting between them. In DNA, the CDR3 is TGTGCCAGCAGCCATTTATCGCGTCTATACTATGGCTACACCTTC. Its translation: CASSHLSRLYYGYTF.

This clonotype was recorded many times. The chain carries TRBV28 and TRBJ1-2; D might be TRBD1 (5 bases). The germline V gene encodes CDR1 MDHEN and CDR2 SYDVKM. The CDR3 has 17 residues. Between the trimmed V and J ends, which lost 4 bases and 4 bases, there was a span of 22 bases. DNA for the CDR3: TGTGCCAGCAGTTCCCGGGACTCAAGTAAGGGGACCTATGGCTACACCTTC. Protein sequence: CASSSRDSSKGTYGYTF.

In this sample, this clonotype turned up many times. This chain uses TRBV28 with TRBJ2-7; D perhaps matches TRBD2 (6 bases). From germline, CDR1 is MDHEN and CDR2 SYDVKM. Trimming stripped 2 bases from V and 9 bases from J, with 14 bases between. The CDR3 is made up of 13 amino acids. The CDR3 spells CASSLRLEGGQYF. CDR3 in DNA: TGTGCCAGCAGTTTACGCTTGGAGGGTGGGCAGTACTTC.

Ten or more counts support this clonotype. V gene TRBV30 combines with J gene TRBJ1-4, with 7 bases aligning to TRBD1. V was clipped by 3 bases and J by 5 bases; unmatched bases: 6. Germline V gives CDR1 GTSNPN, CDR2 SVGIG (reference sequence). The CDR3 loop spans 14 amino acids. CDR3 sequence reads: CAWSPGTENEKLFF. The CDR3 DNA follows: TGTGCCTGGAGCCCCGGGACAGAGAATGAAAAACTGTTTTTT.

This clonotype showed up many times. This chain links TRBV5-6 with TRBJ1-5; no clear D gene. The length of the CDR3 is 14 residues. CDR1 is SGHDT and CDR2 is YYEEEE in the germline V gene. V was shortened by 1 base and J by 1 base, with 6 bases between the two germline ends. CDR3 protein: CASSLIGSNQPQHF. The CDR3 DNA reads TGTGCCAGCAGCTTGATTGGGAGCAATCAGCCCCAGCATTTT.

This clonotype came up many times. The chain's CDR3 is CASSRPDPTAGNNEQFF. The DNA for the CDR3 is TGCGCCAGCAGCCGCCCGGACCCCACAGCGGGGAACAATGAGCAGTTCTTC. The rearrangement joins TRBV5-1 to TRBJ2-1; 7 nucleotides agree with TRBD2. The CDR3 is 17 amino acids. Germline CDR1 is SGHRS and CDR2 is YFSETQ. V gave up 4 bases and J gave up 5 bases; unmatched junction bases: 15. The whole variable domain, filled in from reference TRBV5-1 and TRBJ2-1, reads KAGVTQTPRYLIKTRGQQVTLSCSPISGHRSVSWYQQTPGQGLQFLFEYFSETQRNKGNFPGRFSGRQFSNSRSEMNVSTLELGDSALYLCASSRPDPTAGNNEQFFGPGTRLTVL.

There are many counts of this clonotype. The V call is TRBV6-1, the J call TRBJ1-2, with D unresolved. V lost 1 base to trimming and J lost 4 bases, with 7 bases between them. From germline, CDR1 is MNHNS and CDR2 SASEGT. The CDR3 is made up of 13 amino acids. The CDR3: CASSEEVRYGYTF. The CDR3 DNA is TGTGCCAGCAGTGAAGAGGTTCGCTATGGCTACACCTTC.

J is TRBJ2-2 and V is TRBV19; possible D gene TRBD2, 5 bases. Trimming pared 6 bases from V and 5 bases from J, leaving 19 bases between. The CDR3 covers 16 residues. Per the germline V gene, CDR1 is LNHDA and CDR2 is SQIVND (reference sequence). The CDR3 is CASRGSMSAVTGELFF. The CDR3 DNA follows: TGTGCCAGTAGGGGGAGTATGTCAGCGGTGACCGGGGAGCTGTTTTTT.

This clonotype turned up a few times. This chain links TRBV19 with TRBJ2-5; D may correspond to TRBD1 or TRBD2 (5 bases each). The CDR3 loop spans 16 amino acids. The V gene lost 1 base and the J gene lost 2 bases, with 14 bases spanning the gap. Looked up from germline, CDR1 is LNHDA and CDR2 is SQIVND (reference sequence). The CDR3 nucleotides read TGTGCCAGTAGTATAGTTATCGGGGCCGTACAAGAGACCCAGTACTTC. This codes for CASSIVIGAVQETQYF. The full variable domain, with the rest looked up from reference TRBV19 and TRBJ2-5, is DGGITQSPKYLFRKEGQNVTLSCEQNLNHDAMYWYRQDPGQGLRLIYYSQIVNDFQKGDIAEGYSVSREKKESFPLTVTSAQKNPTAFYLCASSIVIGAVQETQYFGPGTRLLVL.

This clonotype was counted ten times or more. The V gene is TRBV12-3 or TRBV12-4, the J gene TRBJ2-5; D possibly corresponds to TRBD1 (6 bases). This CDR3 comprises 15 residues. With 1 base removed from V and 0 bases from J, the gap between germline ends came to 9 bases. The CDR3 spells CASSLGTEYQETQYF. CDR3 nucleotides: TGTGCCAGCAGTTTAGGGACAGAGTACCAAGAGACCCAGTACTTC.

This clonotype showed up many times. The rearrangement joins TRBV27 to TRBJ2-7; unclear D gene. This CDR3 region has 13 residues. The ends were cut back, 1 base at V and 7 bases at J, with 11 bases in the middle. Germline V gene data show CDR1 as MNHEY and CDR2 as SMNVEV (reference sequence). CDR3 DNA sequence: TGTGCCAGCAGTTTATATTCCCCTCCGGAGCAGTACTTC. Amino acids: CASSLYSPPEQYF.

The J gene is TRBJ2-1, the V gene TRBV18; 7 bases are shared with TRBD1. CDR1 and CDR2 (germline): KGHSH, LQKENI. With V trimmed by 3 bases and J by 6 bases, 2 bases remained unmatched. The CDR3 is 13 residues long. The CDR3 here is CASSPGQINEQFF. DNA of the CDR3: TGTGCCAGCTCACCGGGACAGATCAATGAGCAGTTCTTC.

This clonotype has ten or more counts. As DNA, the CDR3 is TGTGCCAGCAGTCGTCTACCGGGACAGCTTAGCAATCAGCCCCAGCATTTT. It yields the protein CASSRLPGQLSNQPQHF. The chain uses TRBV27 and TRBJ1-5; 7 nucleotides match TRBD1. Germline CDR1 reads MNHEY; CDR2 reads SMNVEV (reference sequence). This CDR3 has 17 amino acids. V lost 5 bases and J lost 0; bases outside the gene matches: 10.